Each of the 5 T cell receptor beta chains below was sequenced from the same sample in a study of blood T cell repertoires in COVID-19. This table comes from immunoSEQ multiplex PCR, and its TCRdb copy is limited to in-frame clones, with some not included. The sample contains fewer than 450,000 clones, more than 75% of which appear only once. The material sequenced was PBMCs or T cells enriched from blood (not recorded which). The receptors originated from a woman younger than 30 who had recovered from COVID-19.

The genes are TRBV5-4 and TRBJ2-4; 9 bases line up with TRBD1. V lost 4 bases and J lost 5; bases outside the gene matches: 4. CDR1 is SGHNT, CDR2 YYREEE, per germline (reference sequence). The CDR3 covers 14 residues. In DNA form, the CDR3 reads TGTGCCAGCAGCACGACAGGGGGGGAAAACATTCAGTACTTC. It translates to CASSTTGGENIQYF.

The chain uses TRBV12-3 or TRBV12-4 and TRBJ1-1; D is unclear. The ends were cut back, 4 bases at V and 0 bases at J, with 6 bases in the middle. This CDR3 has 13 residues. The CDR3 loop is CASSSHMNTEAFF. The CDR3 DNA reads as TGTGCCAGCAGTTCACATATGAACACTGAAGCTTTCTTT.

The V and J genes are TRBV6-6 and TRBJ1-2; 8 nucleotides agree with TRBD1. The CDR3 consists of 15 residues. The V and J ends lost 4 bases and 4 bases, in that order; junction bases with no gene match: 8. Germline CDR1 and CDR2: MNHNY and SVGAGI (reference sequence). This CDR3 reads CASSSRGRMFYGYTF. In DNA, the CDR3 is TGTGCCAGCAGTTCCAGGGGGCGTATGTTCTATGGCTACACCTTC.

The genes are TRBV29-1 and TRBJ1-2; D ambiguous. Trimming removed 3 bases at V and 4 bases at J, with 21 bases between. The CDR3 is 16 amino acids. Germline CDR1 reads SQVTM; CDR2 reads ANQGSEA. In DNA, the CDR3 is TGCAGCGTTGATCTGGCGGGTTCGGCGTCGGGCTATGGCTACACCTTC. Residues: CSVDLAGSASGYGYTF. The full variable domain, rest sourced from reference TRBV29-1 and TRBJ1-2, is SAVISQKPSRDICQRGTSLTIQCQVDSQVTMMFWYRQQPGQSLTLIATANQGSEATYESGFVIDKFPISRPNLTFSTLTVSNMSPEDSSIYLCSVDLAGSASGYGYTFGSGTRLTVV.

This rearrangement joins TRBV19 to TRBJ1-1; 8 bases align to TRBD1. There are 14 residues in the CDR3. The V segment lost 4 bases and the J segment 5 bases; nucleotides outside the gene matches: 6. The V gene's germline CDR1 is LNHDA and CDR2 SQIVND (reference sequence). CDR3 in DNA: TGTGCCAGTAGTACTGGACAGGGAGGGACTGAAGCTTTCTTT. As protein: CASSTGQGGTEAFF.